Presented here are 22 T cell receptor beta chains from one specimen sequenced in a study of T-cell reconstitution after alpha-beta-depleted transplantation in children. Unique molecular identifiers were incorporated when the TCRbeta library was constructed. TCRdb re-called the PCR reads with MiXCR, one entry per CDR3 protein. The top ten hold around 43% of the sample, which has 300,000 to 400,000 distinct CDR3 sequences, 15% to 20% seen once. Sequenced here: PBMCs, mostly from graft donor cells, sampled 360 days after TCRalphabeta/CD19-depleted stem cell transplant. These receptors originate from a male patient under 10 years old who had a stem cell transplant for acute lymphoblastic leukemia, so the T cells may come from the graft donor.

This clonotype showed up just a few times. This chain's CDR3 is CASSLWSQPYEQYF. The CDR3 coding sequence is TGTGCCAGCAGTTTATGGAGCCAACCCTACGAGCAGTACTTC. The chain links TRBV28 to TRBJ2-7; D uncertain. This CDR3 has 14 amino acids. Germline values: CDR1 MDHEN, CDR2 SYDVKM. Trimming removed 0 bases from V and 2 bases from J, with 8 bases in between.

Comments on this clonotype: At one boundary the junction diverges from the germline segment, which might be a read error. This chain connects TRBV7-9 to TRBJ2-7, with D perhaps assigned TRBD1 or TRBD2 (5 bases each). The CDR3 extends over 13 amino acids. Germline CDR1 is SEHNR and CDR2 is FQNEAQ (reference sequence). DNA of the CDR3: TGTGCCAGCAGCGCCGGGACCCGGGGCAGTGAGGTGTTC. This encodes CASSAGTRGSEVF. Full variable domain (remainder filled in from reference TRBV7-9 and TRBJ2-7): DTGVSQNPRHKITKRGQNVTFRCDPISEHNRLYWYRQTLGQGPEFLTYFQNEAQLEKSRLLSDRFSAERPKGSFSTLEIQRTEQGDSAMYLCASSAGTRGSEVFGPGTRLTVT.

The chain employs TRBV7-2 and TRBJ2-7, with 11 bases lining up with TRBD2. Germline CDR1 and CDR2: SGHTA and FQGNSA. Germline trimming cut 3 bases from V and 2 bases from J; bases unmatched to any gene: 3. The length of the CDR3 is 15 residues. CDR3 bases: TGTGCCAGCAGCTTGGGACTAGCGGACCCCTACGAGCAGTACTTC. It codes for CASSLGLADPYEQYF.

This clonotype came up a few times. The chain uses TRBV20-1 and TRBJ2-1; TRBD2 matches at 10 bases. Germline trimming cut 2 bases from V and 6 bases from J; bases unmatched to any gene: 4. The CDR3 totals 14 residues. CDR1 DFQATT and CDR2 SNEGSKA come from the germline V gene (reference sequence). This CDR3 reads CSARSPSGSNEQFF. The CDR3 DNA follows: TGCAGTGCTAGATCCCCTAGCGGGAGCAATGAGCAGTTCTTC.

This sequence joins TRBV4-3 and TRBJ2-7; TRBD1 matches 7 bases. The CDR3 consists of 16 residues. With V trimmed by 0 bases and J by 8 bases, 13 bases remained unmatched. Germline lookup yields CDR1 LGHNA and CDR2 YSLEER. For the CDR3, the DNA is TGCGCCAGCAGCCAAGATTTAAGAGGGGGCGGCCTTCAGCAGTACTTC. As protein: CASSQDLRGGGLQQYF.

This clonotype was seen only a few times. The V gene is TRBV6-1, the J gene TRBJ2-1; 11 nucleotides match TRBD2. Germline lookup yields CDR1 MNHNS and CDR2 SASEGT. J lost 5 bases, V lost 9 bases, and 9 bases had no gene match. The CDR3 runs to 15 residues. In DNA, the CDR3 is TGTGCCAGTCAGGGTTCTAGCGGGAGGAACAATGAGCAGTTCTTC. Translated: CASQGSSGRNNEQFF.

This clonotype occurred a few times. The CDR3 coding sequence is TGTGCCAGCAGCGTAGTTGCGGGAGGGGGTCAAGAGACCCAGTACTTC. Translated, it gives CASSVVAGGGQETQYF. The V call is TRBV9, the J call TRBJ2-5; 9 bases fit TRBD2. Germline V gives CDR1 SGDLS, CDR2 YYNGEE. Trimming took 0 bases from V and 2 from J; bases not matched to a gene: 5. The length of the CDR3 is 16 residues.

This clonotype appeared a few times. V gene TRBV12-3 or TRBV12-4 combines with J gene TRBJ2-3; perhaps TRBD2 as D (7 bases). This CDR3 spans 12 amino acids. Between the trimmed V and J ends, which lost 11 bases and 4 bases, there was a span of 13 bases. The CDR3 DNA reads as TGTGCCGCTGGGGGGGGCGCAGATACGCAGTATTTT. This encodes CAAGGGADTQYF.

DNA for the CDR3: TGTGCCACCAGCAGAGCAGGGGCAGCCGGTGAAAAACTGTTTTTT. Its protein product is CATSRAGAAGEKLFF. J is TRBJ1-4 and V is TRBV15; D may be TRBD1 (6 bases). Trimming took 1 base from V and 7 from J, leaving 13 bases between them. CDR1 and CDR2 (germline): LNHNV, YYDKDF (reference sequence). The CDR3 loop spans 15 amino acids.

The rearrangement uses TRBV9 and TRBJ2-5; D not certain. The CDR3 sequence is 15 residues long. The V gene's germline CDR1 is SGDLS and CDR2 YYNGEE. Trimming took 3 bases from V and 2 from J, leaving 14 bases between them. This CDR3 reads CASSADGTAQETQYF. In DNA, the CDR3 is TGTGCCAGCAGCGCCGACGGTACAGCGCAAGAGACCCAGTACTTC.

The V gene is TRBV20-1, the J gene TRBJ2-5, with a possible D match to TRBD2 (6 bases). The germline V and J ends were trimmed by 1 base and 0 bases, with 12 bases remaining between them. The germline V gene encodes CDR1 DFQATT and CDR2 SNEGSKA (reference sequence). This CDR3 contains 15 residues. CDR3 in DNA: TGCAGTGCTAGAGTTAGCGGACGGGACCAAGAGACCCAGTACTTC. Encoded protein: CSARVSGRDQETQYF.

The chain carries TRBV4-3 and TRBJ2-1; TRBD1 matches at 9 bases. The ends lost 5 bases at V and 2 bases at J; junction bases unmatched: 4. Germline CDR1 and CDR2: LGHNA and YSLEER. The CDR3 has 15 residues. The CDR3, as DNA: TGCGCCAGCAGCTCGGACAGGGGACCCTACAATGAGCAGTTCTTC. The encoded protein is CASSSDRGPYNEQFF.

As concerns this clonotype: Given a much more abundant clone one base away, this may be a read error. This chain joins TRBV2 and TRBJ2-7; 8 bases line up with TRBD1. Germline-derived CDR1 and CDR2 are SNHLY and FYNNEI. Trimming took 5 bases from V and 4 from J; bases not matched to a gene: 4. The CDR3 is 13 amino acids. This chain's CDR3 is CASSTDRGYEQYF. The CDR3, as DNA: TGTGCCAGCAGTACCGACAGGGGATACGAGCAGTACTTC. The variable domain in full, with the rest retrieved from reference TRBV2 and TRBJ2-7, is EPEVTQTPSHQVTQMGQEVILRCVPISNHLYFYWYRQILGQKVEFLVSFYNNEISEKSEIFDDQFSVERPDGSNFTLKIRSTKLEDSAMYFCASSTDRGYEQYFGPGTRLTVT.

This clonotype appeared a few times. The rearrangement links TRBV20-1 to TRBJ2-5; a possible D gene is TRBD1 (8 bases). The V end was cut by 4 bases, the J end by 1 base, with 16 bases between. The length of the CDR3 is 15 residues. Germline V lookup: CDR1 DFQATT, CDR2 SNEGSKA (reference sequence). The CDR3 nucleotides read TGCAGTGCTACCCTACAGGGGGAGGGCCAAGAGACCCAGTACTTC. The encoded protein is CSATLQGEGQETQYF.

The chain is built from TRBV10-3 and TRBJ2-1, with D tentatively TRBD2 (5 bases). With 1 base removed from V and 15 bases from J, the gap between germline ends came to 13 bases. This CDR3 has 12 residues. CDR1 ENHRY and CDR2 SYGVKD come from the germline V gene. The CDR3 region has the DNA TGTGCCATCAGTGAGTGGGCTAGCAGGTCGTTCTTC. It yields the protein CAISEWASRSFF.

This clonotype was counted a few times. The V gene is TRBV5-1, the J gene TRBJ2-1; 10 bases agree with TRBD1. Germline V gene sequence: CDR1 SGHRS, CDR2 YFSETQ. J gave up 6 bases and V 3 bases, and 6 bases lay outside the gene matches. This CDR3 region has 15 residues. The CDR3 region has the DNA TGCGCCAGCAGCTCCCGACAGGGGGCTATCAATGAGCAGTTCTTC. Protein product: CASSSRQGAINEQFF.

V gene TRBV12-3 or TRBV12-4 combines with J gene TRBJ2-5; D is ambiguous. The CDR3 covers 14 residues. Trimming removed 4 bases from V and 3 bases from J, with 12 bases in between. The CDR3 protein is CASSSSRPEETQYF. The CDR3 DNA reads as TGTGCCAGCAGTTCCTCGCGTCCCGAAGAGACCCAGTACTTC.

The chain joins TRBV6-5 to TRBJ2-3; TRBD2 matches at 10 bases. Germline-derived CDR1 and CDR2 are MNHEY and SVGAGI. The CDR3 runs 17 residues. Losses at the gene ends were 2 bases for V and 3 bases for J; bases not matched to a gene: 8. The CDR3 sequence: CASSYALAGVGTDTQYF. CDR3 nucleotides: TGTGCCAGCAGTTACGCGCTAGCGGGAGTGGGGACAGATACGCAGTATTTT.

The genes are TRBV29-1 and TRBJ1-1; D possibly corresponds to TRBD1 (6 bases). Germline CDR1 and CDR2: SQVTM and ANQGSEA. V was trimmed by 4 bases and J by 5 bases, leaving 17 bases between them. This CDR3 comprises 14 residues. Here the CDR3 DNA reads TGCAGCGTTGTCCAAGGGGGGCCGCGGACTGAAGCTTTCTTT. This translates into CSVVQGGPRTEAFF.

This clonotype was picked up a small number of times. The chain recombines TRBV12-3 or TRBV12-4 with TRBJ2-2; maybe TRBD2 (6 bases). Trimming removed 2 bases at V and 9 bases at J, with 7 bases between. This CDR3 has 12 residues. Here the CDR3 DNA reads TGTGCCAGCAGTTTAAGCGGGTGGGAGCTGTTTTTT. It is translated as CASSLSGWELFF.

This sequence joins TRBV12-3 or TRBV12-4 and TRBJ2-1, with unresolved D. V gave up 3 bases and J gave up 8 bases, with 5 bases separating them. The CDR3 consists of 11 residues. CDR3 in DNA: TGTGCCAGCAGTTTCCAGGATGAGCAGTTCTTC. Amino acids: CASSFQDEQFF.

The chain combines TRBV28 with TRBJ2-7, with no clear D. The CDR3 contains 12 residues. Germline CDR1 MDHEN, CDR2 SYDVKM. V was cut by 1 base and J by 9 bases, with 10 bases left in between. Here the CDR3 DNA reads TGTGCCAGCAGTTTATACCCGCCAGGGCAGTACTTC. It encodes CASSLYPPGQYF.